These 13 T cell receptor beta chains originate from one sample sequenced in a study of shared clonotypes between healthy human individuals. Sequencing used immunoSEQ multiplex PCR; TCRdb keeps in-frame clones, though not all of them. The data contain around 2,100,000 clones, approximately 94% of them singletons. Naive CD8 cells, CD45RO-negative and positively selected for CCR7, excluded terminally differentiated effector memory CD45RA+ cells. The sample was naive CD8+ T cells sorted from blood. These receptors were obtained from a man aged 18 to 29 in good health.

V and J are TRBV6-5 and TRBJ2-2, with D tentatively TRBD1 (6 bases). Germline CDR1 reads MNHEY; CDR2 reads SVGAGI. The CDR3 covers 15 residues. Trimming cost V 4 bases and J 5 bases, with 14 bases left between them. CDR3 sequence reads: CASSSKGEGTGELFF. The CDR3 region has the DNA TGTGCCAGCAGTTCTAAGGGGGAAGGTACCGGGGAGCTGTTTTTT.

The chain uses TRBV30 and TRBJ1-2; D perhaps matches TRBD1 (5 bases). V gave up 5 bases and J gave up 4 bases, with 17 bases separating them. From germline, CDR1 is GTSNPN and CDR2 SVGIG (reference sequence). CDR3 length equals 14 residues. The CDR3 protein is CAWSGRNEAYGYTF. The CDR3, as DNA: TGTGCCTGGTCAGGGAGAAACGAGGCCTATGGCTACACCTTC. Full variable domain (rest looked up from reference TRBV30 and TRBJ1-2): SQTIHQWPATLVQPVGSPLSLECTVEGTSNPNLYWYRQAAGRGLQLLFYSVGIGQISSEVPQNLSASRPQDRQFILSSKKLLLSDSGFYLCAWSGRNEAYGYTFGSGTRLTVV.

Turning to this clone: Compared with germline, one end of the junction differs, possibly owing to a read error. V gene TRBV7-9 combines with J gene TRBJ1-2; 8 bases line up with TRBD1. The CDR3 runs to 11 residues. Per germline, CDR1 SEHNR and CDR2 FQNEAQ (reference sequence). The CDR3 protein is CASKDRGRLAF. CDR3 nucleotides: TGTGCCAGCAAAGACAGGGGCCGACTCGCCTTC.

Turning to this clone: This sample also contains other DNA sequences that code for the same CDR3. J is TRBJ2-3 and V is TRBV5-1; a weak D match, TRBD2 (6 bases). With 2 bases removed from V and 0 bases from J, the gap between germline ends came to 10 bases. The CDR3 spans 15 residues. Germline V gene sequence: CDR1 SGHRS, CDR2 YFSETQ. The CDR3 sequence is CASSFRGASTDTQYF. The CDR3 DNA sequence: TGCGCCAGCAGCTTTCGCGGGGCTAGCACAGATACGCAGTATTTT.

The CDR3 bases are TGTGCCAGTAGTATACTTTCCAGGACGTGGGAGCAGTACTTC. Protein product: CASSILSRTWEQYF. V usage is TRBV19 and J usage is TRBJ2-7, with no clear D. The CDR3 runs to 14 residues. The V gene's germline CDR1 is LNHDA and CDR2 SQIVND (reference sequence). V lost 2 bases and J lost 7, with 15 bases in between.

The chain employs TRBV4-3 and TRBJ2-5; D gene unclear. The germline CDR1 and CDR2 sequences are LGHNA and YSLEER. V dropped 0 bases and J dropped 9 bases, with 14 bases sitting between them. The CDR3 spans 14 residues. The CDR3 coding sequence is TGCGCCAGCAGCCAAGAAGAAGGCTCCCGGGCCCAGTACTTC. Amino acid sequence: CASSQEEGSRAQYF.

On this clone itself: This sample includes further DNA sequences coding for the same CDR3. CDR3 bases: TGCAGCGTTGTAAGGGAGACCCAGTACTTC. Amino acid sequence: CSVVRETQYF. The V call is TRBV29-1, the J call TRBJ2-5, with D unresolved. The germline CDR1 and CDR2 sequences are SQVTM and ANQGSEA. This CDR3 is 10 amino acids long. The V and J ends lost 4 bases and 5 bases respectively, with 5 bases between them.

J is TRBJ2-7 and V is TRBV15; 7 bases fit TRBD1. Per germline, CDR1 LNHNV and CDR2 YYDKDF (reference sequence). This CDR3 spans 14 amino acids. J was trimmed by 1 base and V by 5 bases; bases with no gene match: 5. The DNA of the CDR3 is TGTGCCACCAGCCACCCGGGACAGTCCTACGAGCAGTACTTC. This codes for CATSHPGQSYEQYF.

This rearrangement joins TRBV5-6 to TRBJ2-5; D is possibly TRBD1 (7 bases). V lost 4 bases, J lost 1 base, and 17 bases lay in between. This CDR3 has 16 residues. Germline V gene sequence: CDR1 SGHDT, CDR2 YYEEEE. The CDR3 bases are TGTGCCAGCAGCCGCGCCTCAGGGGGGTCCCAAGAGACCCAGTACTTC. This codes for CASSRASGGSQETQYF.

This chain connects TRBV28 to TRBJ2-7, with a weak D call TRBD1 (6 bases). V was clipped by 2 bases and J by 4 bases, with 24 bases between them. The germline CDR1 and CDR2 sequences are MDHEN and SYDVKM. This CDR3 is built from 18 residues. CDR3 protein: CASSLTTAPSDRWYEQYF. CDR3 DNA sequence: TGTGCCAGCAGTTTAACCACCGCCCCATCGGACAGATGGTACGAGCAGTACTTC.

In DNA form, the CDR3 reads TGTGCCAGCTCCTTCGGGGGGGCTCACTACCCGCTGTTTTTT. This encodes CASSFGGAHYPLFF. The V and J genes are TRBV27 and TRBJ2-2, with 8 bases aligning to TRBD2. Trimming cost V 8 bases and J 13 bases; bases outside gene matches: 15. The CDR3 is 14 amino acids. Germline CDR1 reads MNHEY; CDR2 reads SMNVEV (reference sequence).

V and J are TRBV29-1 and TRBJ2-2, with TRBD2 identical over 8 bases. The junction had 7 bases not matched to a gene; V was cut back by 7 bases and J by 3 bases. This CDR3 is built from 14 residues. Germline V lookup: CDR1 SQVTM, CDR2 ANQGSEA. This chain's CDR3 is CSGLLAADTGELFF. In DNA form, the CDR3 reads TGCAGCGGCCTACTAGCGGCGGACACCGGGGAGCTGTTTTTT.

The count of this clone is one. This rearrangement joins TRBV6-5 to TRBJ2-7, with 10 bases aligning to TRBD2. In germline, CDR1 is MNHEY, CDR2 SVGAGI. Unmatched junction bases numbered 6, after V lost 3 bases and J lost 4 bases. The CDR3 consists of 15 residues. CDR3 sequence: CASSYVAGGVYEQYF. In DNA form, the CDR3 reads TGTGCCAGCAGTTATGTAGCGGGGGGCGTATACGAGCAGTACTTC.